Shown below are 6 T cell receptor beta chains from a single sample sequenced in a study of T cells in Graves' hyperthyroidism and ophthalmopathy. What was amplified from RNA transcripts were TCR beta CDR3 regions. The HTBI primer set was used in a first-round RT-PCR of the TCR CDR3. TCRdb independently ran MiXCR on the multiplex PCR reads; one entry per CDR3 protein. Found here are some 510,000 distinct CDR3 sequences, less than 25% of them singletons; the top ten hold roughly 29%. Sequencing input: blood. Every receptor here comes from a young man with Graves' hyperthyroidism.

The sample holds many counts of this clonotype. V usage is TRBV20-1 and J usage is TRBJ1-5; D remains unclear. The CDR3 covers 14 residues. Trimming stripped 5 bases from V and 0 bases from J, with 11 bases between. CDR1 is DFQATT, CDR2 SNEGSKA, per germline (reference sequence). The CDR3 reads CSAWSPNSNQPQHF. DNA for the CDR3: TGCAGTGCTTGGAGTCCGAATAGCAATCAGCCCCAGCATTTT.

This clonotype was recorded at least ten times. This chain links TRBV29-1 with TRBJ2-5; 7 nucleotides match TRBD2. J gave up 3 bases and V 2 bases, and 9 bases lay outside the gene matches. The CDR3 length is 15 residues. CDR1 is SQVTM, CDR2 ANQGSEA, per germline. CDR3 DNA: TGCAGCGTTGAACTAGCGGATCCCGGGGAAGAGACCCAGTACTTC. Protein: CSVELADPGEETQYF.

As concerns this clonotype: Compared with germline, one end of the junction differs, possibly owing to a read error. V usage is TRBV6-5 and J usage is TRBJ2-2; TRBD1 agrees at 11 bases. This CDR3 is built from 17 residues. CDR1 is MNHEY, CDR2 SVGAGI, per germline. Written as DNA, the CDR3 is TGTGCCAGCAGGTACAGCGGACAGGGGGCGATCACCGGGGAGCTGTGTTTT. Translated: CASRYSGQGAITGELCF.

This clonotype has at least ten counts. This chain uses TRBV27 with TRBJ1-5; D not resolved. Between the trimmed V and J ends, which lost 7 bases and 3 bases, there was a span of 1 base. The CDR3 has 10 amino acids. Germline V gene lookup returns CDR1 MNHEY and CDR2 SMNVEV (reference sequence). In DNA, the CDR3 is TGTGCCAGCATCAATCAGCCCCAGCATTTT. Translation: CASINQPQHF.

This clonotype has a count of ten or more. V gene TRBV9 combines with J gene TRBJ2-7; D possibly uses TRBD1 or TRBD2 (5 bases each). Trimming removed 0 bases at V and 4 bases at J, with 17 bases between. The V gene's germline CDR1 is SGDLS and CDR2 YYNGEE. The CDR3 covers 16 residues. The CDR3 nucleotides read TGTGCCAGCAGCGTAGCAGGGACCGATGGGGTTTACGAGCAGTACTTC. Translation: CASSVAGTDGVYEQYF.

The V call is TRBV9, the J call TRBJ2-2, with D tentatively TRBD2 (6 bases). Between the trimmed V and J ends, which lost 0 bases and 4 bases, there was a span of 19 bases. In germline, CDR1 is SGDLS, CDR2 YYNGEE. The CDR3 runs to 18 residues. The CDR3 sequence is CASSVASLGPEGTGELFF. The CDR3 nucleotides are TGTGCCAGCAGCGTAGCAAGTCTTGGTCCGGAGGGCACCGGGGAGCTGTTTTTT.